The 29 T cell receptor beta chains listed next were all sequenced from one sample in a study of cytomegalovirus exposure and HLA in healthy donors. Repertoires were generated with immunoSEQ multiplex PCR, while TCRdb's copy carries only in-frame clones and drops some. The sample comprises 200,000 to 250,000 clones, 87% of which are singletons, and 2% to 2.5% rests with the top ten. The specimen sequenced was PBMCs. The receptors stem from a woman aged 18 to 35 in good health and CMV-seropositive.

V usage is TRBV27 and J usage is TRBJ1-2; TRBD1 agrees at 9 bases. Germline lookup yields CDR1 MNHEY and CDR2 SMNVEV (reference sequence). V shed 5 bases, J shed 3 bases, and the junction held 4 bases outside the gene matches. CDR3 length: 14 residues. CDR3 loop: CASSLGTGHYGYTF. CDR3 coding DNA: TGTGCCAGCAGTCTTGGGACAGGGCACTATGGCTACACCTTC.

The chain has TRBV4-2 and TRBJ2-3; weak D call: TRBD2 (6 bases). Germline V gene data show CDR1 as LGHNA and CDR2 as YNFKEQ. Trimming stripped 1 base from V and 6 bases from J, with 20 bases between. The CDR3 runs 17 residues. CDR3 loop: CASSQGNRDWEADTQYF. DNA for the CDR3: TGTGCCAGCAGCCAAGGGAACCGGGACTGGGAGGCGGATACGCAGTATTTT.

CDR3 amino acids: CASSLGQNTEAFF. Written as DNA, the CDR3 is TGTGCCAGCAGCTTAGGACAGAACACTGAAGCTTTCTTT. The chain employs TRBV7-2 and TRBJ1-1; no firm D call. The V end was cut by 1 base, the J end by 1 base, with 4 bases between. The CDR3 is 13 residues long. Germline lookup yields CDR1 SGHTA and CDR2 FQGNSA.

The chain carries TRBV7-6 and TRBJ2-7, with D tentatively TRBD2 (6 bases). The V end lost 2 bases, the J end lost 6 bases, and 11 bases lay between the germline ends. CDR1 is SGHVS, CDR2 FNYEAQ, per germline. The CDR3 contains 13 residues. CDR3 sequence: CASSLPERVEQYF. The CDR3 DNA sequence: TGTGCCAGCAGCTTACCAGAGCGGGTCGAGCAGTACTTC.

The V and J genes are TRBV5-6 and TRBJ2-6; 8 bases agree with TRBD2. V lost 4 bases and J lost 2; bases outside the gene matches: 11. Germline CDR1 and CDR2: SGHDT and YYEEEE. This CDR3 is 18 amino acids long. CDR3 nucleotide sequence: TGTGCCAGCAGCGCGGGCGGGGGGCTGTTCGCTGGGGCCAACGTCCTGACTTTC. As protein: CASSAGGGLFAGANVLTF.

The chain links TRBV7-2 to TRBJ2-6, with no clear D. The CDR3 is 17 residues long. V was shortened by 4 bases and J by 0 bases, with 13 bases between the two germline ends. Germline V gene sequence: CDR1 SGHTA, CDR2 FQGNSA. This CDR3 is CASSSWASSSGANVLTF. CDR3 nucleotide sequence: TGTGCCAGCAGCTCGTGGGCATCGAGCTCTGGGGCCAACGTCCTGACTTTC.

V usage is TRBV27 and J usage is TRBJ1-5; possible D gene TRBD1, 5 bases. The V end was cut by 8 bases, the J end by 0 bases, with 14 bases between. The CDR3 length is 15 residues. Germline lookup yields CDR1 MNHEY and CDR2 SMNVEV (reference sequence). DNA for the CDR3: TGTGCCAGCCGGGGGGGTCCCTCTAGCAATCAGCCCCAGCATTTT. This translates into CASRGGPSSNQPQHF.

The V call is TRBV7-8, the J call TRBJ1-1; D remains ambiguous. The CDR3 runs to 15 residues. V was trimmed by 5 bases and J by 5 bases, leaving 18 bases between them. Germline V CDR1 and CDR2: SGHVS, FQNEAQ. The chain's CDR3 is CASSTLPGDQTEAFF. CDR3 bases: TGTGCCAGCAGCACCTTACCGGGAGACCAAACTGAAGCTTTCTTT. The variable domain in full, completed from reference TRBV7-8 and TRBJ1-1, reads GAGVSQSPRYKVAKRGQDVALRCDPISGHVSLFWYQQALGQGPEFLTYFQNEAQLDKSGLPSDRFFAERPEGSVSTLKIQRTQQEDSAVYLCASSTLPGDQTEAFFGQGTRLTVV.

V is TRBV6-5 and J is TRBJ1-5; no clear D. CDR1 MNHEY and CDR2 SVGAGI come from the germline V gene. The CDR3 is 11 residues long. V dropped 5 bases and J dropped 8 bases, with 7 bases sitting between them. CDR3 in DNA: TGTGCCAGCAGTAACGGTGAGCCCCAGCATTTT. Residues: CASSNGEPQHF.

The V call is TRBV29-1, the J call TRBJ2-7, with TRBD1 matching over 11 bases. V lost 7 bases to trimming and J lost 4 bases; unmatched junction nucleotides: 9. This CDR3 spans 14 amino acids. Germline CDR1 is SQVTM and CDR2 is ANQGSEA. The CDR3 region has the DNA TGCAGCGCCGAGGGGGGGACAGGGGGATACGAGCAGTACTTC. Amino acid sequence: CSAEGGTGGYEQYF.

The gene calls are TRBV6-7 and TRBJ2-7; tentatively, D is TRBD1 (5 bases). TRBV6-7 is placed among ORFs of uncertain function. The V gene lost 0 bases and the J gene lost 0 bases, with 15 bases spanning the gap. CDR3 length: 17 residues. The CDR3 DNA is TGTGCCAGCAGTTACTCGCAGGTCAGGGTGAGCTCCTACGAGCAGTACTTC. It codes for CASSYSQVRVSSYEQYF.

The chain couples TRBV6-5 to TRBJ2-2; D not resolved. Germline lookup yields CDR1 MNHEY and CDR2 SVGAGI. With 0 bases removed from V and 1 base from J, the gap between germline ends came to 6 bases. The CDR3 runs 15 residues. The CDR3 region is CASSYSNKNTGELFF. In nucleotides, the CDR3 is TGTGCCAGCAGTTACTCTAACAAGAACACCGGGGAGCTGTTTTTT.

CDR3 region: CASSPLRDRTYNEQFF. CDR3 in DNA: TGTGCCAGCAGCCCATTACGGGACAGGACTTACAATGAGCAGTTCTTC. The J gene is TRBJ2-1, the V gene TRBV11-2; 8 bases are shared with TRBD1. This CDR3 spans 16 amino acids. V gave up 5 bases and J gave up 4 bases; unmatched junction bases: 10. CDR1 is SGHAT, CDR2 FQNNGV, per germline.

The CDR3 DNA reads TGCGCCAGCAGCCATCCAGGGGATGGGACTGAAGCTTTCTTT. Protein sequence: CASSHPGDGTEAFF. The V call is TRBV4-1, the J call TRBJ1-1, with a possible D match to TRBD1 (6 bases). This CDR3 has 14 amino acids. V was trimmed by 3 bases and J by 5 bases, leaving 13 bases between them. CDR1 and CDR2 (germline): MGHRA, YSYEKL.

This chain links TRBV4-1 with TRBJ2-3, with a weak D call TRBD2 (6 bases). CDR1 is MGHRA, CDR2 YSYEKL, per germline. Between the trimmed V and J ends, which lost 2 bases and 4 bases, there was a span of 10 bases. CDR3 length: 14 residues. The CDR3 DNA sequence: TGCGCCAGCAGCCAACCAGGAGGGCCAGATACGCAGTATTTT. Its protein product is CASSQPGGPDTQYF.

This chain joins TRBV4-1 and TRBJ1-1; a weak D match, TRBD1 (5 bases). The CDR3 runs to 13 residues. The V end lost 6 bases, the J end lost 1 base, and 9 bases lay between the germline ends. Germline V CDR1 and CDR2: MGHRA, YSYEKL. The CDR3 sequence: CASRAGQNTEAFF. CDR3 nucleotide sequence: TGCGCCAGCAGAGCAGGACAGAACACTGAAGCTTTCTTT.

Only one count was recorded for this clone. The chain couples TRBV12-5 to TRBJ1-2; D perhaps matches TRBD1 (6 bases). The CDR3 spans 15 residues. From germline, CDR1 is LGHNT and CDR2 FRNRAP. The V end lost 6 bases, the J end lost 5 bases, and 19 bases lay between the germline ends. The CDR3 loop reads CASGLVTGQLYGYTF. CDR3 bases: TGTGCTAGTGGCCTTGTGACAGGACAACTTTATGGCTACACCTTC.

This chain uses TRBV29-1 with TRBJ2-7; D is undetermined. The V end was cut by 7 bases, the J end by 5 bases, with 12 bases between. Germline V gene lookup returns CDR1 SQVTM and CDR2 ANQGSEA. The CDR3 runs to 11 residues. CDR3 DNA: TGCAGCGCCTCCCTTTCGGACGAGCAGTACTTC. This translates into CSASLSDEQYF.

The CDR3 coding sequence is TGTGCCAGCAGTGAAGGAAGACGATATAGCGGCAAGAACACTGAAGCTTTCTTT. Its protein product is CASSEGRRYSGKNTEAFF. The V gene is TRBV2, the J gene TRBJ1-1; D not resolved. The V gene lost 1 base and the J gene lost 1 base, with 19 bases spanning the gap. The CDR3 length is 18 residues. The germline V gene has CDR1 SNHLY and CDR2 FYNNEI.

The chain combines TRBV11-2 with TRBJ2-7; D may be TRBD1 (6 bases). V lost 4 bases and J 3 bases, leaving 10 bases between the germline ends. CDR3 length: 13 residues. Germline V lookup: CDR1 SGHAT, CDR2 FQNNGV. This CDR3 is CASSSIQGYEQYF. The CDR3 DNA follows: TGTGCCAGCAGCTCCATACAGGGCTACGAGCAGTACTTC.

This chain connects TRBV27 to TRBJ2-3; 8 bases agree with TRBD2. Germline CDR1 MNHEY, CDR2 SMNVEV (reference sequence). J was trimmed by 0 bases and V by 4 bases; bases with no gene match: 12. CDR3 length equals 18 residues. The CDR3 DNA reads as TGTGCCAGCAGTTCGACGGGAGGGATAGAATTGAGCACAGATACGCAGTATTTT. Its protein is CASSSTGGIELSTDTQYF.

This sequence joins TRBV7-2 and TRBJ2-7, with 9 bases that match TRBD2. Germline V lookup: CDR1 SGHTA, CDR2 FQGNSA. CDR3 length equals 16 residues. V lost 4 bases and J lost 1; bases outside the gene matches: 8. CDR3 in amino acids: CASSSSSSGISYEQYF. CDR3 sequence (DNA): TGTGCCAGCAGCTCATCGTCTAGCGGGATATCCTACGAGCAGTACTTC. The entire variable domain, with the rest obtained from reference TRBV7-2 and TRBJ2-7, is as follows: GAGVSQSPSNKVTEKGKDVELRCDPISGHTALYWYRQSLGQGLEFLIYFQGNSAPDKSGLPSDRFSAERTGGSVSTLTIQRTQQEDSAVYLCASSSSSSGISYEQYFGPGTRLTVT.

This chain connects TRBV14 to TRBJ2-1, with D tentatively TRBD2 (5 bases). Trimming pared 3 bases from V and 8 bases from J, leaving 14 bases between. The CDR3 totals 14 residues. From germline, CDR1 is SGHDN and CDR2 FVKESK. The CDR3 loop is CASSHPSDGDEQFF. The CDR3, as DNA: TGTGCCAGCAGCCATCCCAGCGACGGGGATGAGCAGTTCTTC.

The chain carries TRBV18 and TRBJ2-7, with 12 positions matching TRBD1. Germline V gene lookup returns CDR1 KGHSH and CDR2 LQKENI. The V segment lost 4 bases and the J segment 2 bases; nucleotides outside the gene matches: 6. The CDR3 has 16 amino acids. The CDR3 DNA is TGTGCCAGCTCACAAAAGGGACAGGGGGCCACCTACGAGCAGTACTTC. Its translation is CASSQKGQGATYEQYF.

The J gene is TRBJ2-3, the V gene TRBV27; D is undetermined. CDR3 length: 13 amino acids. Germline CDR1 is MNHEY and CDR2 is SMNVEV (reference sequence). Trimming stripped 2 bases from V and 2 bases from J, with 5 bases between. The CDR3, as DNA: TGTGCCAGCAGTTTAATCTTCACAGATACGCAGTATTTT. Translating it yields CASSLIFTDTQYF.

The chain is built from TRBV10-3 and TRBJ1-3; D is uncertain. Per the germline V gene, CDR1 is ENHRY and CDR2 is SYGVKD. The CDR3 runs 13 residues. Trimming pared 7 bases from V and 0 bases from J, leaving 7 bases between. As DNA, the CDR3 is TGTGCCATCAAGGCGGCCTCTGGAAACACCATATATTTT. It codes for CAIKAASGNTIYF.

The chain uses TRBV6-5 and TRBJ2-7, with 7 bases that match TRBD2. V lost 0 bases, J lost 4 bases, and 6 bases stayed unmatched. CDR3 length: 15 amino acids. Germline assignment: CDR1 MNHEY and CDR2 SVGAGI. The CDR3 spells CASSYSLGEGYEQYF. CDR3 nucleotide sequence: TGTGCCAGCAGTTACTCCCTAGGGGAGGGGTACGAGCAGTACTTC.

The rearrangement uses TRBV19 and TRBJ2-7, with 7 bases matching TRBD1. Trimming took 5 bases from V and 1 from J; bases not matched to a gene: 5. Germline V CDR1 and CDR2: LNHDA, SQIVND (reference sequence). The CDR3 totals 14 residues. The CDR3 DNA sequence: TGTGCCAGTAGTCCCCGACAGGGATCCTACGAGCAGTACTTC. Its protein is CASSPRQGSYEQYF.

The sample holds one count of this clone. The sample has other DNA sequences that encode this CDR3 too. The chain is built from TRBV5-6 and TRBJ1-2; 7 bases are shared with TRBD1. The CDR3 spans 14 residues. Germline CDR1 reads SGHDT; CDR2 reads YYEEEE. Trimming at V came to 4 bases and at J to 3 bases, leaving 6 bases not matched to a gene. The CDR3 coding sequence is TGTGCCAGCAGCCTCGACAGGGTTGACTATGGCTACACCTTC. It codes for CASSLDRVDYGYTF. Complete variable domain (other parts from reference TRBV5-6 and TRBJ1-2): DAGVTQSPTHLIKTRGQQVTLRCSPKSGHDTVSWYQQALGQGPQFIFQYYEEEERQRGNFPDRFSGHQFPNYSSELNVNALLLGDSALYLCASSLDRVDYGYTFGSGTRLTVV.